This TCR beta chain was identified during a study of naive and memory T cell subsets. Study outcomes and limitations: There was no ground truth to check naive and memory subset results.

The CDR3 sequence is 16 residues long. CD4+ T cell IFNgamma after overnight CMV lysate exposure gave donor CMV status. After CD4 positive bead selection, the CD4-negative fraction gave CD8 T cells. An equimolar mix of two oligonucleotides served as the beta constant-region primer for TRBC1 and TRBC2. The ligated cDNA underwent four PCR rounds using SP2 and nested alpha and beta constant-region primers. TCRdb reprocessed the UMI-ligation and nested PCR reads with MiXCR, giving one entry per CDR3 protein. The sample shows over 20,000 distinct CDR3 sequences, 11% of them seen only once. This clonotype was seen more than once but under ten times. Its antigen is currently unknown.

The rearrangement links TRBV21-1 to TRBJ2-1. TRBV21-1 is assigned pseudogene status. The receptor comes from a human donor in good health. Sequencing input: central memory CD8+ T cells from blood. The CDR3 nucleotides are TGTGCCAGCAGCAAAGGTGCGGGAGTCTCCTACAATGAGCAGTTCTTC. Its protein product is CASSKGAGVSYNEQFF.